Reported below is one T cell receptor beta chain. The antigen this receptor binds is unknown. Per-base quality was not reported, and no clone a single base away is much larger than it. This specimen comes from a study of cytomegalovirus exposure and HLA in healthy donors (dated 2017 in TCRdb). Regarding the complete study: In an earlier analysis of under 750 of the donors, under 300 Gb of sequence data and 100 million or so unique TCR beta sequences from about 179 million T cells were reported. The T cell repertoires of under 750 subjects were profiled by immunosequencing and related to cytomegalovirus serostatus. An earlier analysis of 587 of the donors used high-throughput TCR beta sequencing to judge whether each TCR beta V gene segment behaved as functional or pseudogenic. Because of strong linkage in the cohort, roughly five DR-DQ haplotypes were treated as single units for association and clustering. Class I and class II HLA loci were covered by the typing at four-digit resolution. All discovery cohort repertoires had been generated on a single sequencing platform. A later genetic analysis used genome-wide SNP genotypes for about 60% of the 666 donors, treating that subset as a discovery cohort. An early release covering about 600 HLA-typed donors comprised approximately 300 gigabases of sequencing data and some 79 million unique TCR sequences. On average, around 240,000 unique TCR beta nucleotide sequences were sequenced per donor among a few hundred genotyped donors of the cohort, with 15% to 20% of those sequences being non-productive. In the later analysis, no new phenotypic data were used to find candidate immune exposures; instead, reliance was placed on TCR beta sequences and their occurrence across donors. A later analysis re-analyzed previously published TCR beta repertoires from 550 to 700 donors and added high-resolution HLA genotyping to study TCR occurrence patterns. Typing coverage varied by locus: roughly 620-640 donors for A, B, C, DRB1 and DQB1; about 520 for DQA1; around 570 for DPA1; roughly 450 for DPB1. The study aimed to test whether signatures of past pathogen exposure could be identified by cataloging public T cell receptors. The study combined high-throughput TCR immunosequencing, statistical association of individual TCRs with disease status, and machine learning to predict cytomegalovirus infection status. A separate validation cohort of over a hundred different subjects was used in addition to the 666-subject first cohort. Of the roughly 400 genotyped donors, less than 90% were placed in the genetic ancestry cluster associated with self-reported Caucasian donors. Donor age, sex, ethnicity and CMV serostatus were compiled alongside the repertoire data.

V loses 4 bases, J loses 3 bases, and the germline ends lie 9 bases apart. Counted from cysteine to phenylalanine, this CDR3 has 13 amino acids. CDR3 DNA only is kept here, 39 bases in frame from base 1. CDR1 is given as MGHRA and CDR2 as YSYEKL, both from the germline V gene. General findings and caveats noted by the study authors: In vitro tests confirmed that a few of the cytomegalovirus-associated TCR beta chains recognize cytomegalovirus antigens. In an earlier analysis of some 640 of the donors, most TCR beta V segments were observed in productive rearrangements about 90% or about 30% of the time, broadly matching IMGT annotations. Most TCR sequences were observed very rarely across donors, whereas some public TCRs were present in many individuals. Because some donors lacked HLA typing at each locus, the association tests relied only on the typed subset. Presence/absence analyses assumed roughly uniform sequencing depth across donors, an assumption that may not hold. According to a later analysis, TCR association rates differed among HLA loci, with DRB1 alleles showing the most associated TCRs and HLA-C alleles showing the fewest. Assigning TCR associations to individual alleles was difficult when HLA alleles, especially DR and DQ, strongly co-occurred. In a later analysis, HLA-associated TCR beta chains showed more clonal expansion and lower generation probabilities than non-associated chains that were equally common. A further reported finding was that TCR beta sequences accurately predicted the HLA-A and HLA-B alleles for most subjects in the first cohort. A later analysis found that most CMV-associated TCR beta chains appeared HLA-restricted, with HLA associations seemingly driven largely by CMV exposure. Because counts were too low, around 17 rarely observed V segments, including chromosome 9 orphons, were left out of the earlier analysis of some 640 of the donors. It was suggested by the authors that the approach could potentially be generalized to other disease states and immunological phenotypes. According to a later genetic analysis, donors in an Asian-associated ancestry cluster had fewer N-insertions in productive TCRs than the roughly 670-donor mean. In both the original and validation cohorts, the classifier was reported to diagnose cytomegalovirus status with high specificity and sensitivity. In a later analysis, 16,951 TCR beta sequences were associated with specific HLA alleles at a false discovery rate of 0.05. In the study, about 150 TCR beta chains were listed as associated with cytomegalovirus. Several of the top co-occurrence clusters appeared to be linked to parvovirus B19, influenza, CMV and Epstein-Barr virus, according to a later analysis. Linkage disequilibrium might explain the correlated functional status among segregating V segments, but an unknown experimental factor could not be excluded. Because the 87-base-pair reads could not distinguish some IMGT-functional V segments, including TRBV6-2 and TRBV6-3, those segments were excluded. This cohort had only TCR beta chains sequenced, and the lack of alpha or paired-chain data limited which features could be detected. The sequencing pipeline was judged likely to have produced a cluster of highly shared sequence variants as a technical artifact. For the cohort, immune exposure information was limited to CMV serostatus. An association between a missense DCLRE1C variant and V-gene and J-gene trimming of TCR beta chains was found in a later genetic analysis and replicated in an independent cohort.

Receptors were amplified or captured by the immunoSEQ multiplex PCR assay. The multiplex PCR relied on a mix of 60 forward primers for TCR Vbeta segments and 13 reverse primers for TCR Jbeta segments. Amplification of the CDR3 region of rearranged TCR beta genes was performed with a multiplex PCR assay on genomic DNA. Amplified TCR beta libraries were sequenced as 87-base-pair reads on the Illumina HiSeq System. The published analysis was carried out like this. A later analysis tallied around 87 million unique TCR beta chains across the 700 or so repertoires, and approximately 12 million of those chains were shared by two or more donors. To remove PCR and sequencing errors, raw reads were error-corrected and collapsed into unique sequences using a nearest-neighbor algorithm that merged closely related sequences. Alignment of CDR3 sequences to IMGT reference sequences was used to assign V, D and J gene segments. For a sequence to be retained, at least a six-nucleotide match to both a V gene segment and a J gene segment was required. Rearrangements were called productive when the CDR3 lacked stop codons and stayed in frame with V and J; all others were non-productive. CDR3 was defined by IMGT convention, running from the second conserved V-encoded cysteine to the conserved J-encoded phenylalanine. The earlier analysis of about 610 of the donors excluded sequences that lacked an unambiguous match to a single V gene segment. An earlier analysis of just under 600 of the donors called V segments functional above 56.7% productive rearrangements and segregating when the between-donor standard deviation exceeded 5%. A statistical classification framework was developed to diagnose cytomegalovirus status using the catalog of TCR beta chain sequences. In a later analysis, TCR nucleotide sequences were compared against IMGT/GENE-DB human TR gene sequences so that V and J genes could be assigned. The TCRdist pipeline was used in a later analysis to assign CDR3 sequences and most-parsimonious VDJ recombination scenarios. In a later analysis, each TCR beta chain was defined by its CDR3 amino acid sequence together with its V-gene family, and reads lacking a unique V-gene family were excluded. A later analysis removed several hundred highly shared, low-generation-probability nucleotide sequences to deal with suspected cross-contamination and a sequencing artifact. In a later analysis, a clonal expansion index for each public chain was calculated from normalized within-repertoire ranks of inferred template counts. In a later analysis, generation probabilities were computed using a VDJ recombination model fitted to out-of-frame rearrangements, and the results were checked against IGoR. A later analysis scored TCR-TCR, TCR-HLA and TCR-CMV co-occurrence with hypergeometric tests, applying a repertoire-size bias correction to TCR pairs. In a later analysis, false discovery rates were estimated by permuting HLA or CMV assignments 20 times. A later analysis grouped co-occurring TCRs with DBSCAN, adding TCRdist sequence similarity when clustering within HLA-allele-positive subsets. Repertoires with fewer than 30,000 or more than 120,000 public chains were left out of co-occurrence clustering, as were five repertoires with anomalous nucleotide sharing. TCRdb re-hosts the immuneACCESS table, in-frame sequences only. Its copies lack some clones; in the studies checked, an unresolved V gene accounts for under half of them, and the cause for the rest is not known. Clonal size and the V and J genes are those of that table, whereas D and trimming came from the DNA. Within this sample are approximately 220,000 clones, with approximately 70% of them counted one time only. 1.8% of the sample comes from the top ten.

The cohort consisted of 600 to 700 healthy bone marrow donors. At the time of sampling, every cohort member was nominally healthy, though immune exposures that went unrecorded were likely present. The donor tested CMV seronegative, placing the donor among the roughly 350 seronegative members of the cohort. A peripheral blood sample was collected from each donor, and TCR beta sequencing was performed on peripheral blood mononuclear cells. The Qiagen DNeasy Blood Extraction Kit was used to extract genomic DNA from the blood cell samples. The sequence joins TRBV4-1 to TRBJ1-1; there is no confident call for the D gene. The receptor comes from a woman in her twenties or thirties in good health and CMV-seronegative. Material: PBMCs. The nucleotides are TGCGCCAGCAGCCTAAGAGCGGACACTGAAGCTTTCTTT. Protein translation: CASSLRADTEAFF.